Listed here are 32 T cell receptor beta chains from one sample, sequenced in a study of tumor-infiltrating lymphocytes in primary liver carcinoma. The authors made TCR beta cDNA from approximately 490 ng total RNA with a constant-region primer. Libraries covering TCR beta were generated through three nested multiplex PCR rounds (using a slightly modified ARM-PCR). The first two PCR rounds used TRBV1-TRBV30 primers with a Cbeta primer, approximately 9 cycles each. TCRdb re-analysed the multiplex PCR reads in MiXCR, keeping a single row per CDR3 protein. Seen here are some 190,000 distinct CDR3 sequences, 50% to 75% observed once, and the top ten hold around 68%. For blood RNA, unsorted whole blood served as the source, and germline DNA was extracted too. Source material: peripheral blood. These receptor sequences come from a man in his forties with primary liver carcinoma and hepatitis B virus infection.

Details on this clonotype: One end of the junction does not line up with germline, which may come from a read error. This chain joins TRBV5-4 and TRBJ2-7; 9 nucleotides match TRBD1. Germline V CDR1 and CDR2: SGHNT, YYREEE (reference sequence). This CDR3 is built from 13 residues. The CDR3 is CASSQGQGYDQYF. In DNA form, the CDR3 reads TGTGCCAGCAGCCAGGGACAGGGCTACGACCAGTACTTC.

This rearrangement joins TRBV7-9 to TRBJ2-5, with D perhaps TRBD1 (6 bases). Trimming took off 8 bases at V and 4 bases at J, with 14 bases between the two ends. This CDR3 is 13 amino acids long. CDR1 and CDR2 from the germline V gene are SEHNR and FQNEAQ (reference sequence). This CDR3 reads CASVQGVGETQYF. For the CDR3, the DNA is TGTGCCAGCGTACAGGGAGTGGGAGAGACCCAGTACTTC.

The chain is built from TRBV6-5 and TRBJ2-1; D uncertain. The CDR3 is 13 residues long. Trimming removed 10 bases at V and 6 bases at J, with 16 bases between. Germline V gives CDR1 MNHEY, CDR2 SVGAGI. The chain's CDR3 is CANRTLEGNEQFF. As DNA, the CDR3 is TGTGCCAACAGAACCCTTGAAGGCAATGAGCAGTTCTTC.

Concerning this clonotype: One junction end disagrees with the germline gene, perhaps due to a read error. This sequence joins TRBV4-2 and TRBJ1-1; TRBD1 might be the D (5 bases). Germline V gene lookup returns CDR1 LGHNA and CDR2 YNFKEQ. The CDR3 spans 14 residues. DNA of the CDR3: TGTGTCAGCAAGAGGGACGGTATGAACACTGAAGCTTTCTTT. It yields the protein CVSKRDGMNTEAFF.

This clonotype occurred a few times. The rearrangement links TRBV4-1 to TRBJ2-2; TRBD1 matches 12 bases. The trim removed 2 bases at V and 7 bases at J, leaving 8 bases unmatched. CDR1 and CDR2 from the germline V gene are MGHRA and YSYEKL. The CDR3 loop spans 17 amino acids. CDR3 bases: TGCGCCAGCAGCCAAACTTGGGACAGGGGGCGTATCGGGGAGCTGTTTTTT. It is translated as CASSQTWDRGRIGELFF.

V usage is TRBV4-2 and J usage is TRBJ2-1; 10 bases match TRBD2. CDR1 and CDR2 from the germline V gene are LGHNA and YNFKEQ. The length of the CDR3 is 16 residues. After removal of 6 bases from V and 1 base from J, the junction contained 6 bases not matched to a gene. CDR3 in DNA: TGTGCCAGCAGTCTAGCGGGAGTGGGGTCCTACAATGAGCAGTTCTTC. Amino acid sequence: CASSLAGVGSYNEQFF.

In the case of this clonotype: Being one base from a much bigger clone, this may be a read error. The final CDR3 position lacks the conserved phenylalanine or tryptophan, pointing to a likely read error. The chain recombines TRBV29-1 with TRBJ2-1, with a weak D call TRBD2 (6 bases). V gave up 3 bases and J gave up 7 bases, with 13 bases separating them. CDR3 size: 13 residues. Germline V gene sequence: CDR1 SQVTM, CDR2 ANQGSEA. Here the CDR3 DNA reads TGCAGCGTTGAGGGAGGTCTCTGGAATGAGCAGTTCCTC. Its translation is CSVEGGLWNEQFL.

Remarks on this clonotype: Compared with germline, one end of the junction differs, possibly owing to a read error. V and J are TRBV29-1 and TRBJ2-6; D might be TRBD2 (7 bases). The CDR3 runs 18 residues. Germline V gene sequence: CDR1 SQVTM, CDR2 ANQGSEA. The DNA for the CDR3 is TGCAGCGTTGAAGAGGGAGGGCAGGGGTTCCTGGGGGCCAACTTCCTGACTTTC. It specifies CSVEEGGQGFLGANFLTF. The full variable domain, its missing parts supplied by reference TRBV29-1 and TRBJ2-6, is SAVISQKPSRDICQRGTSLTIQCQVDSQVTMMFWYRQQPGQSLTLIATANQGSEATYESGFVIDKFPISRPNLTFSTLTVSNMSPEDSSIYLCSVEEGGQGFLGANFLTFGAGSRLTVL.

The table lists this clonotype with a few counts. The CDR3 DNA follows: TGCGCCAGCCTAGGACTAGCGGGCTCCTACGAGCAGTACTTC. This translates into CASLGLAGSYEQYF. The chain links TRBV10-2 to TRBJ2-7; 11 bases map to TRBD2. Unmatched junction bases numbered 3, after V lost 8 bases and J lost 0 bases. Germline CDR1 WSHSY, CDR2 SAAADI. The CDR3 contains 14 residues.

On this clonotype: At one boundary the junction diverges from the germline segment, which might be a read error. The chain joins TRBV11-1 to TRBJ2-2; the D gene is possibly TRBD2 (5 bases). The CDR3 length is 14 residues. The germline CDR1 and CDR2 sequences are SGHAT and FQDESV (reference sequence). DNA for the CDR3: TGTGCCAGCAATCCGAGATGGAACACCGGGAAGCTGTTTTTT. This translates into CASNPRWNTGKLFF.

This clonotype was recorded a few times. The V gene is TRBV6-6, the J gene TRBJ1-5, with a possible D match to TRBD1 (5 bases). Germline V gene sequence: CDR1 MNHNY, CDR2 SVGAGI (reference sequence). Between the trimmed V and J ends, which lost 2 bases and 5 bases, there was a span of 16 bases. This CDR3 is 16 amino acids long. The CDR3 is CASSYGVREGDQPQHF. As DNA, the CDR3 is TGTGCCAGCAGTTACGGCGTCAGGGAGGGCGATCAGCCCCAGCATTTT.

The CDR3 DNA is TGTGCCAGCAACGCGGGAGTTAGCTACGAGCAGTACTTC. Translated, it gives CASNAGVSYEQYF. The J gene is TRBJ2-7, the V gene TRBV12-3 or TRBV12-4; TRBD2 agrees at 7 bases. This CDR3 has 13 residues. The trim removed 7 bases at V and 3 bases at J, leaving 6 bases unmatched.

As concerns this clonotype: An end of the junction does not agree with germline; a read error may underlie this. CDR3 in DNA: TGCGCCAGCAGTCTCACTACTGGGAGCTCCTACAATGGGCAGTTCTTC. Translating it yields CASSLTTGSSYNGQFF. The V and J genes are TRBV10-2 and TRBJ2-1; D possibly corresponds to TRBD2 (5 bases). Germline V gene data show CDR1 as WSHSY and CDR2 as SAAADI. CDR3 length: 16 residues.

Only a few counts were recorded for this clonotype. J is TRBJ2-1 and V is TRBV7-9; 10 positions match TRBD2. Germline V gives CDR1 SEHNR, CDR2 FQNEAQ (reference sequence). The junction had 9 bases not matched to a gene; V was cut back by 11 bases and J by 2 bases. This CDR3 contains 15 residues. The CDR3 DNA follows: TGTGCCTCCTTTTCGGGACTAGCGACCTACAATGAGCAGTTCTTC. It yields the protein CASFSGLATYNEQFF.

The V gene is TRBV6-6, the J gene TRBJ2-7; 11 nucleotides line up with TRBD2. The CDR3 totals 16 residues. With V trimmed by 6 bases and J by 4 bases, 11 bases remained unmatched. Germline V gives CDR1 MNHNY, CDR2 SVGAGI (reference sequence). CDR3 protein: CASRGTSGKGLYEQYF. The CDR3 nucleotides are TGTGCCAGCAGGGGGACTAGCGGCAAGGGATTGTACGAGCAGTACTTC.

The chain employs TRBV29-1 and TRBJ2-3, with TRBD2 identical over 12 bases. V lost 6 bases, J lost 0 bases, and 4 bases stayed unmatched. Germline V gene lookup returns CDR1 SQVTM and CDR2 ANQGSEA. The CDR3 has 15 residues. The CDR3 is CSVMGTSGSTDTQYF. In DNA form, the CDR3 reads TGCAGCGTGATGGGGACTAGCGGGAGCACAGATACGCAGTATTTT.

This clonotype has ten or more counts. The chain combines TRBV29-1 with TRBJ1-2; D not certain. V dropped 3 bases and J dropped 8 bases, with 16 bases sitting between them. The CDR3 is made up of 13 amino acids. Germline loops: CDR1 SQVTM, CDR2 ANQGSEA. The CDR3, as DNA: TGCAGCGTTGAGGTCCACCCCAGCGCGGGCTACACCTTC. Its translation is CSVEVHPSAGYTF.

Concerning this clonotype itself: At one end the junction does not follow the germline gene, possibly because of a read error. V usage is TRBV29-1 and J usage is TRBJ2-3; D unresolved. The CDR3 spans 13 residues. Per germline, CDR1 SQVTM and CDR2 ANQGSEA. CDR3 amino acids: CIVGQIRADRQYF. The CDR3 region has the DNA TGCATCGTTGGCCAGATTCGGGCAGATAGGCAGTATTTT.

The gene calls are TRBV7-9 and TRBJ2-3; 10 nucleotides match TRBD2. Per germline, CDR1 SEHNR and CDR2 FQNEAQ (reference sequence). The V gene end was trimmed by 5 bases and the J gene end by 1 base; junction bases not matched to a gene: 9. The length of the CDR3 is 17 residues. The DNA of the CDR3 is TGTGCCAGCAGCGGGACTAGCGTGAGGGCGGGCACAGATACGCAGTATTTT. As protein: CASSGTSVRAGTDTQYF.

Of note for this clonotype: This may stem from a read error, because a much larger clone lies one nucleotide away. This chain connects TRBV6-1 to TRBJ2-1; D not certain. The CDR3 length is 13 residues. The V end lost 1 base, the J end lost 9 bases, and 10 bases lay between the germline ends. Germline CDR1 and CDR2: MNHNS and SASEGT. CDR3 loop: CASSEDRPGEQFF. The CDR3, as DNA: TGTGCCAGCAGTGAAGATAGACCGGGTGAGCAGTTCTTC.

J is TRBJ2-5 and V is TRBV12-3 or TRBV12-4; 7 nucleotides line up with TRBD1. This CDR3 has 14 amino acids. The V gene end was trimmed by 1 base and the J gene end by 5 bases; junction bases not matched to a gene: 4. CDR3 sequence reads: CASSLGGGAETQYF. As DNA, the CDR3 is TGTGCCAGCAGTTTAGGAGGGGGCGCGGAGACCCAGTACTTC.

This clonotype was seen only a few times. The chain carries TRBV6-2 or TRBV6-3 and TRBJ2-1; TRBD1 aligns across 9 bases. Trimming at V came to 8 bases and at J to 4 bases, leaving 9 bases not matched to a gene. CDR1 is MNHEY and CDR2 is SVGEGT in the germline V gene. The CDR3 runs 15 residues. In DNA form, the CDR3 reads TGTGCCAGCCGACCTACAGGGGGCGGGTACAATGAGCAGTTCTTC. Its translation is CASRPTGGGYNEQFF.

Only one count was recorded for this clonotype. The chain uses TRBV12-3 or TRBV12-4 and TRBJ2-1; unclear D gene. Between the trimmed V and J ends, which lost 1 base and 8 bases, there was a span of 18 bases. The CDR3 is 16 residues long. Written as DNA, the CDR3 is TGTGCCAGCAGTTTAGTGATCTTGGCCACGGGCGATGAGCAGTTCTTC. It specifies CASSLVILATGDEQFF.

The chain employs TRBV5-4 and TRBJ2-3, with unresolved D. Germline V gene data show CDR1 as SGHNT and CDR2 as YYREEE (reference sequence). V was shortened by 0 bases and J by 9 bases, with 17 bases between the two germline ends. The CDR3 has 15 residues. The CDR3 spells CASSLGLGASVTQYF. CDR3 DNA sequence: TGTGCCAGCAGCTTGGGGTTAGGAGCCTCGGTCACGCAGTATTTT.

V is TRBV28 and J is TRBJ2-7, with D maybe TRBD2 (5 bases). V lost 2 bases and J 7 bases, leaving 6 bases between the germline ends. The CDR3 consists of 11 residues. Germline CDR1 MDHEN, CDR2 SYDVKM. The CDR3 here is CASSLRREQYF. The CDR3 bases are TGTGCCAGCAGTTTAAGGAGGGAGCAGTACTTC.

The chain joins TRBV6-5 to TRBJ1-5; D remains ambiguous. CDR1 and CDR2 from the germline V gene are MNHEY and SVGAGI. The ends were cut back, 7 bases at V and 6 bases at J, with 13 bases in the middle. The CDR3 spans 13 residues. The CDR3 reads CASMADPGQPQHF. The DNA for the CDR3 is TGTGCCAGCATGGCGGACCCAGGTCAGCCCCAGCATTTT.

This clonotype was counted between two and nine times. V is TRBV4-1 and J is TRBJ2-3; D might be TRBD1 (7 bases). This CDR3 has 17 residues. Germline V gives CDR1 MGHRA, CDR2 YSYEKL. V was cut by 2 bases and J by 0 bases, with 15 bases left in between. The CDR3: CASSQSPTGTSTDTQYF. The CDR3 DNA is TGCGCCAGCAGCCAATCCCCGACAGGGACTAGCACAGATACGCAGTATTTT.

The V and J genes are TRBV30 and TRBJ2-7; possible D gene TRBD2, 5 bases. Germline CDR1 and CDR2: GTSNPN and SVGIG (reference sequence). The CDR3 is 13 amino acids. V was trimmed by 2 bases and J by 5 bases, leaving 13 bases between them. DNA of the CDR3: TGTGCCTGGAGTTGGACGGGGTACAACGAGCAGTACTTC. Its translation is CAWSWTGYNEQYF.

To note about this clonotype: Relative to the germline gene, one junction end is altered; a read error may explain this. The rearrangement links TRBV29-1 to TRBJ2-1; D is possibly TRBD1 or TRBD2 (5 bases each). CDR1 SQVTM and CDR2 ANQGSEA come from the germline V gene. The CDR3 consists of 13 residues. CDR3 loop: CSSAGSSNNEQFF. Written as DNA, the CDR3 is TGCAGCTCGGCAGGGAGCTCCAACAATGAGCAGTTCTTC.

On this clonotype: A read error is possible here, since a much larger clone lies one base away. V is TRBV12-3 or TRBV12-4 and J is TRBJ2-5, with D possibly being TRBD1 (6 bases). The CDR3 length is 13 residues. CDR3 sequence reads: CASSRDIQGTQYF. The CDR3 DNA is TGTGCCAGCAGTCGGGACATCCAAGGGACCCAGTACTTC.

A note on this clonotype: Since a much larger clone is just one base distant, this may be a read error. CDR3 in DNA: TGTGCCAGCAGCTTAGGAGGCGGGAACAATGAGCAGTTGTTC. Amino acid sequence: CASSLGGGNNEQLF. The V gene is TRBV11-3, the J gene TRBJ2-1, with TRBD2 as a possible D gene (6 bases). There are 14 residues in the CDR3. From germline, CDR1 is SGHNT and CDR2 YENEEA.

In nucleotides, the CDR3 is TGTGCCAGCAGCCCCCGGGACAGCCCAATAACAGAGCAGTACTTC. The encoded protein is CASSPRDSPITEQYF. The chain couples TRBV7-8 to TRBJ2-7; 7 bases map to TRBD1. V gave up 5 bases and J gave up 7 bases; unmatched junction bases: 14. CDR3 size: 15 residues. The germline V gene has CDR1 SGHVS and CDR2 FQNEAQ. Full variable domain (rest looked up from reference TRBV7-8 and TRBJ2-7): GAGVSQSPRYKVAKRGQDVALRCDPISGHVSLFWYQQALGQGPEFLTYFQNEAQLDKSGLPSDRFFAERPEGSVSTLKIQRTQQEDSAVYLCASSPRDSPITEQYFGPGTRLTVT.